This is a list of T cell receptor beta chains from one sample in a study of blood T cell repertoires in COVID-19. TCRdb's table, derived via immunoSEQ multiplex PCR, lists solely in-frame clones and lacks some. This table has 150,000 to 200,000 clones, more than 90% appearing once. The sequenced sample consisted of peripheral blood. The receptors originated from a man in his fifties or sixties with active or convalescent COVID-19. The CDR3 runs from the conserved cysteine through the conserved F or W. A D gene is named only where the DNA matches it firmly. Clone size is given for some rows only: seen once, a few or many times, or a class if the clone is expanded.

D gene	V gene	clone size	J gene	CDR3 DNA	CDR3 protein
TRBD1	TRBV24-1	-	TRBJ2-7	TGTGCCACCGGAGGACAGGGTTATCCCTACGAGCAGTACTTC	CATGGQGYPYEQYF
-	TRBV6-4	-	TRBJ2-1	TGTGCCAGCGGGGGGGGCCGGGTGTCCTACAATGAGCAGTTCTTC	CASGGGRVSYNEQFF
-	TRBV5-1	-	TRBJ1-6	TGCGCCAGCAGCTTGGATGGTCCAGGCGTCGGTTCACCCCTCCACTTT	CASSLDGPGVGSPLHF
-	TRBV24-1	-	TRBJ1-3	TGTGCCAACCCACTCCGGGACAAAGAATACTCTGGAAACACCATATATTTT	CANPLRDKEYSGNTIYF
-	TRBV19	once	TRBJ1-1	TGTGCCAGTTGGGGGCGGATGAACACTGAAGCTTTCTTT	CASWGRMNTEAFF
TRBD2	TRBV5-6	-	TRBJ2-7	TGTGCCAGCAGCTTGATTAAGCCGGCACTAGCGGGCTACGAGCAGTACTTC	CASSLIKPALAGYEQYF
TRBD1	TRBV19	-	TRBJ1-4	TGTGCCAGTAGGGCCACCGGGACAGGGAAAAGTGAAAAACTGTTTTTT	CASRATGTGKSEKLFF
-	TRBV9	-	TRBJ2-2	TGTGCCAGCAGCGTCTTAGGCGGGATCACCGGGGAGCTGTTTTTT	CASSVLGGITGELFF
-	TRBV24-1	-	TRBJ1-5	TGTGCCACCAGTGATCGGACAGCTCGGGACCAGCCCCAGCATTTT	CATSDRTARDQPQHF
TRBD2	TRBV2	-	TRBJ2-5	TGTGCTATGCCTGGACTAGCGGGAGAGACCCAGTACTTC	CAMPGLAGETQYF
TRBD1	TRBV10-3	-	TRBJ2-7	TGTGCCATCAGGGGAGTGGGACAGGGGGCGGGGGAGCAGTACTTC	CAIRGVGQGAGEQYF
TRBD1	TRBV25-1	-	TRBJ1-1	TGTGCCAGCAGTTGGGGAGGACAGGGAGTGCCTGAAGCTTTCTTT	CASSWGGQGVPEAFF
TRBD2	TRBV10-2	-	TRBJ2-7	TGCGCCAGCACCGGGACTAGCGGGACCTACGAGCAGTACTTC	CASTGTSGTYEQYF
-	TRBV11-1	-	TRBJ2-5	TGTGCCAGCAGCCACACAGGGTGGAAATTGGAGACCCAGTACTTC	CASSHTGWKLETQYF
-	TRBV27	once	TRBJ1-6	TGTGCCAGCAGTTTAATGGGCAGGGGAAATTCACCCCTCCACTTT	CASSLMGRGNSPLHF
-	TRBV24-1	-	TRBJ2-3	TGTGCCACCAGTGACCCGAGCGGAGGGAGCACAGATACGCAGTATTTT	CATSDPSGGSTDTQYF